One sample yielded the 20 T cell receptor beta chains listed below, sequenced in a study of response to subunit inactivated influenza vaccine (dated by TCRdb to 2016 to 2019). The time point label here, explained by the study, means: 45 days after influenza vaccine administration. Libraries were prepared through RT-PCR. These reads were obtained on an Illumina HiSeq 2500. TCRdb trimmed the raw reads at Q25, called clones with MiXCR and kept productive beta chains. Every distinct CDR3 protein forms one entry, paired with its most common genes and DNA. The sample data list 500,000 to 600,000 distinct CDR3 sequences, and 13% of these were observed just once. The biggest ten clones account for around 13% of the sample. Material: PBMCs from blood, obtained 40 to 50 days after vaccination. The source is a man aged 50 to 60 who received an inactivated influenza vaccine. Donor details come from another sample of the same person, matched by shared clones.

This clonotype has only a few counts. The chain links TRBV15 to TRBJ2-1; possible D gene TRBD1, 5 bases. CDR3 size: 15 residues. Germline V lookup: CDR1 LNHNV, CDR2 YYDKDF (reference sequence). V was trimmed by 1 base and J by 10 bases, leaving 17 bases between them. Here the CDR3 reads CATSRVSLGPGEQFF. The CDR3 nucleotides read TGTGCCACCAGCAGAGTCAGTTTGGGGCCAGGGGAGCAGTTCTTC.

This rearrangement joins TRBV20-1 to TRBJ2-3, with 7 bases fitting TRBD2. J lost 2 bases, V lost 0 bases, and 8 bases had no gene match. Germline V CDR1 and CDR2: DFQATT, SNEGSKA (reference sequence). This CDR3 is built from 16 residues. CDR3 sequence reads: CSARDHKTSPTDTQYF. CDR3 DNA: TGCAGTGCTAGAGATCACAAGACTAGCCCCACAGATACGCAGTATTTT.

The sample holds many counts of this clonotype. The CDR3 reads CASNRVGYEQYF. The DNA of the CDR3 is TGTGCCAGCAACAGGGTCGGGTACGAGCAGTACTTC. The chain carries TRBV6-5 and TRBJ2-7, with D possibly TRBD1 on 6 matching bases. CDR1 and CDR2 from the germline V gene are MNHEY and SVGAGI. The CDR3 covers 12 residues. Trimming shortened V by 7 bases and J by 4 bases, and 11 bases separated the two germline ends.

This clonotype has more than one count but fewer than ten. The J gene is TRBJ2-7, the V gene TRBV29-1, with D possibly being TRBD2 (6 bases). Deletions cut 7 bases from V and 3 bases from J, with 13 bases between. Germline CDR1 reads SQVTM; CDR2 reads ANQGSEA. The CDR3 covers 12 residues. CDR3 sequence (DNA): TGCAGCGCCTCGGGGGATTTCTACGAGCAGTACTTC. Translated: CSASGDFYEQYF.

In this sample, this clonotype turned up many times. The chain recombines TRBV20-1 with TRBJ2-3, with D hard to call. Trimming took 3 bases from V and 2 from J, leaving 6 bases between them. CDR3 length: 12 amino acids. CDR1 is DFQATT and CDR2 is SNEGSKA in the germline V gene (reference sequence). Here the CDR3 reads CSARQDTDTQYF. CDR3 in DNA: TGCAGTGCTAGGCAGGACACAGATACGCAGTATTTT.

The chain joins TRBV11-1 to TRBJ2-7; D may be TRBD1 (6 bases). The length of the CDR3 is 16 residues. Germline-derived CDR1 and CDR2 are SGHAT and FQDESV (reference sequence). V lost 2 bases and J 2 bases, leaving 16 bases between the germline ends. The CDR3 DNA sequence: TGTGCCAGCAGCTTATCGAGCGTGACAGGCACCTACGAGCAGTACTTC. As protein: CASSLSSVTGTYEQYF.

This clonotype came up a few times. The CDR3 loop reads CSVIPQRGGRNEQFF. CDR3 nucleotides: TGCAGCGTCATCCCCCAGCGGGGGGGCAGAAATGAGCAGTTCTTC. The chain recombines TRBV29-1 with TRBJ2-1; 10 bases fit TRBD2. CDR1 SQVTM and CDR2 ANQGSEA come from the germline V gene. This CDR3 comprises 15 residues. Trimming took 6 bases from V and 7 from J; bases not matched to a gene: 12.

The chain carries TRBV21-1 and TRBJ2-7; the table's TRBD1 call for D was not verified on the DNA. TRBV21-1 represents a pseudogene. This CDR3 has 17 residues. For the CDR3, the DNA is TGTGCCAGCAGCAAACTCACCCTACAGGGTACGATCTACGAGCAGTACTTC. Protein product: CASSKLTLQGTIYEQYF.

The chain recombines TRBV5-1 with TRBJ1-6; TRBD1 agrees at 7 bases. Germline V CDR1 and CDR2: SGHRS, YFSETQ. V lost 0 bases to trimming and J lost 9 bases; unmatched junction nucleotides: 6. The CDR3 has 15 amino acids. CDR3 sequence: CASSLGNRGSSPLHF. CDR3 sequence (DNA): TGCGCCAGCAGCTTGGGCAACAGGGGAAGTTCACCCCTCCACTTT.

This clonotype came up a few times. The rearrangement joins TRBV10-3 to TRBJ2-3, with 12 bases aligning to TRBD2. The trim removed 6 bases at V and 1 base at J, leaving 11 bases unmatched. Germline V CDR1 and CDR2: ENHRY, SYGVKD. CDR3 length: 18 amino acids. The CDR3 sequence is CAIRKTSGSPVGTDTQYF. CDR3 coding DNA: TGTGCCATCAGGAAGACTAGCGGGAGCCCCGTGGGCACAGATACGCAGTATTTT.

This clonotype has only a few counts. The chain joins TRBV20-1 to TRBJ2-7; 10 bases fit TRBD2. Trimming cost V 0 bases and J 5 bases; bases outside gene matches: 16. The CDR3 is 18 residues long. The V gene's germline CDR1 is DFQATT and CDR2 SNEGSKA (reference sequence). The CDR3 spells CSARDGTSVLSRGHEQYF. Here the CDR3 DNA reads TGCAGTGCTAGAGACGGGACTAGCGTGCTTTCTCGGGGCCACGAGCAGTACTTC.

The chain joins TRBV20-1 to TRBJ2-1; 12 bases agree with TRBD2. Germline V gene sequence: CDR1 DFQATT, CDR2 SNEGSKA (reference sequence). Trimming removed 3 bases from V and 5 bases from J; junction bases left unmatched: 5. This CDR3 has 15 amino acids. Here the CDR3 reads CSARGSSGGDNEQFF. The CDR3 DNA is TGCAGTGCTAGGGGATCTAGCGGGGGGGACAATGAGCAGTTCTTC.

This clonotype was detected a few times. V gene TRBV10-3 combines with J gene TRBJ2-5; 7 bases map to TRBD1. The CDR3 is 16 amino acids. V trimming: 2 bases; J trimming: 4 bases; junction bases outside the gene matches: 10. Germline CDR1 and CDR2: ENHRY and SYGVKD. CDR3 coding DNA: TGTGCCATCAGTGAGGGAAACAGGGGTCCGGGAGAGACCCAGTACTTC. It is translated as CAISEGNRGPGETQYF.

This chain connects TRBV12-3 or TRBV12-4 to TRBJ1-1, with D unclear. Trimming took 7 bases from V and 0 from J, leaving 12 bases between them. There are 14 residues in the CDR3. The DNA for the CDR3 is TGTGCCAGCACCCCTCGGGCGCTGAACACTGAAGCTTTCTTT. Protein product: CASTPRALNTEAFF.

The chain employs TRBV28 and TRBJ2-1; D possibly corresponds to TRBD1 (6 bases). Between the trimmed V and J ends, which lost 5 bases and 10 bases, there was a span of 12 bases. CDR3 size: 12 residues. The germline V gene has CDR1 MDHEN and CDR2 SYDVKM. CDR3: CASSPGVAEQFF. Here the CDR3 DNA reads TGTGCCAGCAGTCCAGGGGTGGCGGAGCAGTTCTTC.

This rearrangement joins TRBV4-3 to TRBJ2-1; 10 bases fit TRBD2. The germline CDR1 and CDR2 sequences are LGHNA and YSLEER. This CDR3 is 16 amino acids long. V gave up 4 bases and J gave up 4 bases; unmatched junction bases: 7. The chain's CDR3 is CASSRTGLASYNEQFF. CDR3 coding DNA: TGCGCCAGCAGCCGTACGGGACTAGCGAGTTACAATGAGCAGTTCTTC.

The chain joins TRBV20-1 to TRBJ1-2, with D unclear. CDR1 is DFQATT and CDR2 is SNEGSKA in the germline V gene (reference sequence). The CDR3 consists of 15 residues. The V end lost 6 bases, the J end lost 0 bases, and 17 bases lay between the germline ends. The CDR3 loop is CSAPIPLEANYGYTF. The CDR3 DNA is TGCAGTGCCCCGATCCCGCTAGAAGCTAACTATGGCTACACCTTC.

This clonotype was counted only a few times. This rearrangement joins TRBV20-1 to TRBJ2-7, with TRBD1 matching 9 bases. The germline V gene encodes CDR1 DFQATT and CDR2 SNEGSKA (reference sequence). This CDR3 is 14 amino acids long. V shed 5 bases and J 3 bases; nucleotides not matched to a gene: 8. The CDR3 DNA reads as TGCAGTGCTCGTCTCCGGGACAGGGACTACGAGCAGTACTTC. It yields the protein CSARLRDRDYEQYF.

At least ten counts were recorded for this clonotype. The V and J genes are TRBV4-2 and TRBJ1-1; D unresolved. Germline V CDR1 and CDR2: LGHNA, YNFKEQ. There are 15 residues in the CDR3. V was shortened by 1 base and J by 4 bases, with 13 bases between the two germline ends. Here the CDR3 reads CASSQATDLSTEAFF. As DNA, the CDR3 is TGTGCCAGCAGCCAAGCCACGGACCTGAGCACTGAAGCTTTCTTT.

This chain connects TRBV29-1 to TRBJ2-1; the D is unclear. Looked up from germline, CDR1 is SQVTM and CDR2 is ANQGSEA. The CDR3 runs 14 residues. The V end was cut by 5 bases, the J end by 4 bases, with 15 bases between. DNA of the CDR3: TGCAGCGTTAATTTTCAGGAGAGATACAATGAGCAGTTCTTC. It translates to CSVNFQERYNEQFF.